The 11 T cell receptor beta chains given below trace back to one sample, sequenced in a study of blood T cell repertoires in COVID-19. TCRdb's copy holds only in-frame clones and misses some; the assay was immunoSEQ multiplex PCR. The repertoire holds 200,000 to 250,000 clones, with around 88% as singletons. Input material: PBMCs or T cells enriched from blood (not recorded which). The receptors shown here come from a woman aged 25 to 45 who had been exposed to COVID-19.

The chain combines TRBV3-1 (or the pseudogene TRBV3-2) with TRBJ2-1, with TRBD2 identical over 8 bases. The V and J ends lost 3 bases and 0 bases, in that order; junction bases with no gene match: 4. This CDR3 has 16 amino acids. Germline CDR1 reads LGHDT; CDR2 reads YNNKEL (reference sequence). CDR3: CASSQGGGISYNEQFF. The CDR3 DNA is TGTGCCAGCAGCCAGGGCGGGGGGATCTCCTACAATGAGCAGTTCTTC.

This clone appeared once. This sequence joins TRBV5-1 and TRBJ2-7; weak D call: TRBD1 (6 bases). The germline gives CDR1 SGHRS, CDR2 YFSETQ. The CDR3 has 15 residues. V lost 0 bases to trimming and J lost 3 bases, with 13 bases between them. CDR3 nucleotide sequence: TGCGCCAGCAGCTTGGCCCCAGGACAGCTCTACGAGCAGTACTTC. Residues: CASSLAPGQLYEQYF.

CDR3 bases: TGTGCCAGCAGCGCTAGCGGGGGGCACAATGAGCAGTTCTTC. Its protein is CASSASGGHNEQFF. This chain uses TRBV9 with TRBJ2-1; 11 nucleotides agree with TRBD2. With V trimmed by 3 bases and J by 5 bases, 1 base remained unmatched. The CDR3 is made up of 14 amino acids. The germline CDR1 and CDR2 sequences are SGDLS and YYNGEE.

The rearrangement uses TRBV30 and TRBJ1-5, with 7 bases that match TRBD1. Per the germline V gene, CDR1 is GTSNPN and CDR2 is SVGIG (reference sequence). The CDR3 loop spans 17 amino acids. V shed 5 bases and J 2 bases; nucleotides not matched to a gene: 15. CDR3 in amino acids: CAWFVARGNVRNQPQHF. For the CDR3, the DNA is TGTGCCTGGTTCGTCGCCAGGGGGAACGTGCGCAATCAGCCCCAGCATTTT. The full variable domain, in which reference TRBV30 and TRBJ1-5 provide the parts outside the CDR3, is SQTIHQWPATLVQPVGSPLSLECTVEGTSNPNLYWYRQAAGRGLQLLFYSVGIGQISSEVPQNLSASRPQDRQFILSSKKLLLSDSGFYLCAWFVARGNVRNQPQHFGDGTRLSIL.

The V call is TRBV19, the J call TRBJ1-5; D is possibly TRBD1 (5 bases). Per germline, CDR1 LNHDA and CDR2 SQIVND (reference sequence). V was clipped by 5 bases and J by 7 bases, with 18 bases between them. The CDR3 has 15 amino acids. DNA for the CDR3: TGTGCCAGTAGTCCGCTTCAGGGCCTTGGGCAGCCCCAGCATTTT. Its translation is CASSPLQGLGQPQHF. Complete variable domain (other parts from reference TRBV19 and TRBJ1-5): DGGITQSPKYLFRKEGQNVTLSCEQNLNHDAMYWYRQDPGQGLRLIYYSQIVNDFQKGDIAEGYSVSREKKESFPLTVTSAQKNPTAFYLCASSPLQGLGQPQHFGDGTRLSIL.

This clone has only one observation. The chain combines TRBV28 with TRBJ2-2, with a weak D call TRBD2 (5 bases). Germline CDR1 MDHEN, CDR2 SYDVKM. Trimming stripped 3 bases from V and 6 bases from J, with 8 bases between. This CDR3 comprises 13 residues. CDR3 bases: TGTGCCAGCAGTTTTAACGGGGCCGGGGAGCTGTTTTTT. Its protein product is CASSFNGAGELFF.

The genes are TRBV10-1 and TRBJ1-1, with TRBD1 matching over 7 bases. CDR1 and CDR2 from the germline V gene are WNHNN and SYGVQD (reference sequence). V lost 5 bases to trimming and J lost 5 bases; unmatched junction nucleotides: 8. The CDR3 is made up of 14 amino acids. Here the CDR3 DNA reads TGCGCCAGCAGTCCCTCGGGACAGTCTACTGAAGCTTTCTTT. This gives the protein CASSPSGQSTEAFF.

The genes are TRBV3-1 (or the pseudogene TRBV3-2) and TRBJ1-6, with D possibly being TRBD1 (6 bases). The CDR3 length is 15 residues. Trimming cost V 3 bases and J 5 bases, with 11 bases left between them. Looked up from germline, CDR1 is LGHDT and CDR2 is YNNKEL (reference sequence). The CDR3 loop is CASSHGGTNNSPLHF. Written as DNA, the CDR3 is TGTGCCAGCAGCCATGGGGGCACAAATAATTCACCCCTCCACTTT.

The CDR3 here is CASSQPAGGTYEQYF. The CDR3 nucleotides read TGTGCCAGCAGCCAACCAGCGGGGGGCACCTACGAGCAGTACTTC. The genes are TRBV4-2 and TRBJ2-7, with 9 bases that match TRBD2. With 2 bases clipped from V and 2 bases from J, the junction kept 4 bases outside the gene matches. In germline, CDR1 is LGHNA, CDR2 YNFKEQ. This CDR3 region has 15 residues.

About this clone: This CDR3 is also generated by other DNA sequences in the sample. The chain couples TRBV5-1 to TRBJ1-5; D gene ambiguous. The V end was cut by 4 bases, the J end by 0 bases, with 8 bases between. Germline CDR1 is SGHRS and CDR2 is YFSETQ. This CDR3 spans 14 amino acids. This chain's CDR3 is CASSPGYSNQPQHF. Here the CDR3 DNA reads TGCGCCAGCAGCCCGGGGTATAGCAATCAGCCCCAGCATTTT.

This rearrangement joins TRBV14 to TRBJ2-3, with D perhaps matching TRBD2 (6 bases). The V gene's germline CDR1 is SGHDN and CDR2 FVKESK. Trimming pared 4 bases from V and 2 bases from J, leaving 10 bases between. This CDR3 region has 14 residues. The CDR3 reads CASSLGLPTDTQYF. CDR3 DNA: TGTGCCAGCAGCCTAGGACTACCCACAGATACGCAGTATTTT.